This TCR beta chain is from a study of regulatory T cells in long-lasting Graves disease. Findings of the study overall: Persistent patients shared more public clonotypes (under 3,000) than newly diagnosed patients (966).

Time point indicated: newly diagnosed GD, antithyroid drugs for less than 3 months. PBMC-derived RNA was used for the TCR library. This clonotype was picked up many times. Antigen specificity is unknown. Libraries of TCR beta came from iRepertoire HTBI primers plus Arm-PCR of CDR3 regions. TCRdb re-derived calls from the multiplex PCR reads in MiXCR, one entry per CDR3 protein. The sample consists of 250,000 to 300,000 distinct CDR3 sequences, around 19% of them appearing once. V lost 6 bases to trimming and J lost 1 base, with 15 bases between them. The CDR3 contains 15 residues. The germline CDR1 and CDR2 sequences are ENHRY and SYGVKD. These data were also reused for a study on T cells in Graves' hyperthyroidism and ophthalmopathy. That investigation notes: Orbital computed tomography, thyroid ultrasound, serum thyroxine and TRAb, and clinical symptoms together informed the diagnoses. The HTBI primer set drove a first-round RT-PCR of the TCR CDR3.

This TCR derives from a woman aged 25-40 years with Graves disease. The sequences come from peripheral blood mononuclear cells (PBMCs), collected at new diagnosis, from a patient treated with antithyroid drugs. The chain joins TRBV10-3 to TRBJ1-1; D gene unclear. Here the CDR3 DNA reads TGTGCCATCAGACTCGCGCTGGCTCCGAACACTGAAGCTTTCTTT. Its protein product is CAIRLALAPNTEAFF.